The entry that follows covers one T cell receptor beta chain sequence. Its antigen is not known. This sample is part of a study of identifying expanded T cells in peripheral blood. Points from the study as a whole: Differentially abundant clones: 0.95 to 1.5 between replicates, approximately 15 at approximately 14 days, around 19 at four. Clone count variance between roughly 2-week samples rose with total template count.

V was shortened by 1 base and J by 3 bases, with 13 bases between the two germline ends. The germline gives CDR1 MGHRA, CDR2 YSYEKL. The CDR3 consists of 15 residues. Profiling relied on immunoSEQ multiplex PCR, and the TCRdb table lists in-frame clones only, not all of them. The sample consists of tens of thousands of clones, approximately 83% of them appearing once. Healthy donors had no documented immune events, such as infections, while sampled. The chain links TRBV4-1 to TRBJ2-7; D remains unclear. The specimen sequenced was blood. This clonotype was obtained from a person aged 18 to 75 in good health. CDR3 DNA: TGCGCCAGCAGCCAAGGAAGGTCTGAACACTACGAGCAGTACTTC. It yields the protein CASSQGRSEHYEQYF.